This TCR beta chain came from a study of T cells after yellow fever vaccination. Study outcomes and limitations: Re-detected after boosting: most primary clones, 95% to 98% of CD4 and about 89% of CD8. The CD4 and CD8 compartments had a small share of their clonotypes in common. In FACS-sorted repertoires, abundant clonotypes from the bulk population could appear as contaminants.

Researchers made TCR cDNA using 5'RACE template switching, and this step added a universal primer site and UMIs. TCRdb re-analysed the 5' RACE reads in MiXCR, keeping a single row per CDR3 protein. The data contain about 550,000 distinct CDR3 sequences, around 21% of them singletons. The table lists this clonotype with a few counts. The antigen is not known. CDR3 length: 14 amino acids. Germline CDR1 DFQATT, CDR2 SNEGSKA (reference sequence). The germline V and J ends were trimmed by 6 bases and 0 bases, with 12 bases remaining between them. This sequence was found in a man aged 30 to 39 who received the YFV17D yellow fever vaccine. The V call is TRBV20-1, the J call TRBJ1-5; perhaps TRBD1 as D (5 bases). The source material was PBMCs, sampled 15 days after the yellow fever booster vaccination. The DNA of the CDR3 is TGCAGTGCAGCCACAGGAAATAGCAATCAGCCCCAGCATTTT. Amino acids: CSAATGNSNQPQHF.